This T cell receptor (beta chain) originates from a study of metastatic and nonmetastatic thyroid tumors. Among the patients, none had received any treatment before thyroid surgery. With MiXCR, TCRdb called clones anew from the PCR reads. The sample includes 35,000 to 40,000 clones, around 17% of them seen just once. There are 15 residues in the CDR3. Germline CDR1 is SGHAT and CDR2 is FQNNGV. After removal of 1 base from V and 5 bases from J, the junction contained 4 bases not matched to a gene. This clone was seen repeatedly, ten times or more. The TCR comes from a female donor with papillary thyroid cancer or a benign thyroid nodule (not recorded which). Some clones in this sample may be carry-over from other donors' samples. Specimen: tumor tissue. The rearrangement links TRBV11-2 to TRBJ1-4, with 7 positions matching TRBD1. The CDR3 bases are TGTGCCAGCAGCTTAGTCGGGACAGAGAATGAAAAACTGTTTTTT. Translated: CASSLVGTENEKLFF.